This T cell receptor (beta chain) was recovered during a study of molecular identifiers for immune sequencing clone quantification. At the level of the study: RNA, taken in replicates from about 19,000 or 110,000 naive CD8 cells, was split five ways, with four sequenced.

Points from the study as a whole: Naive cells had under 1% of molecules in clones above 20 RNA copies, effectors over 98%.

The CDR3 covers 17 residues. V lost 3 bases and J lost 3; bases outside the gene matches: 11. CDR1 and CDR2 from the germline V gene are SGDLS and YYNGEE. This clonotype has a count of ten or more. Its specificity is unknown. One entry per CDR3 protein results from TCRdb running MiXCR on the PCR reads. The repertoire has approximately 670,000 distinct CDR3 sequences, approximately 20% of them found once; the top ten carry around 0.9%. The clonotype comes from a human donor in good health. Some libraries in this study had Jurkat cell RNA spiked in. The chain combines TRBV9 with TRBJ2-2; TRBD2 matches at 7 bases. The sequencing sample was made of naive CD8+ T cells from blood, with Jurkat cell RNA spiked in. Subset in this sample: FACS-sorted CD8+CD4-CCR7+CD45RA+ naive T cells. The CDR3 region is CASSDPLASGHTGELFF. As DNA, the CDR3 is TGTGCCAGCAGCGACCCCCTGGCTAGCGGTCACACCGGGGAGCTGTTTTTT.